The 14 T cell receptor beta chains below come from one sample, sequenced in a study of cytomegalovirus exposure and HLA in healthy donors. PCR primers comprised 60 Vbeta and 13 Jbeta primers. Assay used: immunoSEQ multiplex PCR; TCRdb lists only in-frame clones, some missing. The sample has some 190,000 clones; around 80% are singletons. Input material: PBMCs. The receptor set was obtained from a man aged 18 to 29 in good health and CMV-seronegative.

This clone was counted a single time. The V gene is TRBV18, the J gene TRBJ2-7; 8 positions match TRBD1. CDR3 length equals 14 residues. The V and J ends lost 6 bases and 3 bases, in that order; junction bases with no gene match: 7. CDR1 and CDR2 (germline): KGHSH, LQKENI. The CDR3 spells CASSVDRESYEQYF. The CDR3 DNA is TGTGCCAGCTCTGTGGACAGGGAGAGCTACGAGCAGTACTTC.

The CDR3 spells CASSGSEEKLFF. In nucleotides, the CDR3 is TGTGCCAGCAGTGGTAGTGAGGAAAAACTGTTTTTT. The chain combines TRBV2 with TRBJ1-4; D unclear. V was pared by 4 bases and J by 8 bases, with 8 bases between. Germline values: CDR1 SNHLY, CDR2 FYNNEI. This CDR3 has 12 amino acids.

CDR3 amino acids: CASRQGIGSTEAFF. The CDR3, as DNA: TGTGCCAGCAGGCAGGGGATTGGTTCTACTGAAGCTTTCTTT. The rearrangement uses TRBV4-2 and TRBJ1-1; D possibly corresponds to TRBD1 (6 bases). The V gene's germline CDR1 is LGHNA and CDR2 YNFKEQ. The CDR3 covers 14 residues. Trimming shortened V by 6 bases and J by 5 bases, and 16 bases separated the two germline ends.

This clone was seen only a few times. The chain employs TRBV6-6 and TRBJ1-5; tentatively, D is TRBD1 (5 bases). The V gene's germline CDR1 is MNHNY and CDR2 SVGAGI (reference sequence). V lost 4 bases to trimming and J lost 3 bases, with 13 bases between them. The CDR3 covers 15 residues. The CDR3 here is CASSWVDSNNQPQHF. Here the CDR3 DNA reads TGTGCCAGCAGTTGGGTAGACAGCAACAATCAGCCCCAGCATTTT.

This chain uses TRBV7-9 with TRBJ1-1; D is uncertain. Germline values: CDR1 SEHNR, CDR2 FQNEAQ (reference sequence). CDR3 length: 17 amino acids. Trimming took off 1 base at V and 0 bases at J, with 15 bases between the two ends. CDR3 region: CASSLVVMDRVNTEAFF. The CDR3 DNA sequence: TGTGCCAGCAGCTTAGTGGTTATGGATCGGGTGAACACTGAAGCTTTCTTT.

V usage is TRBV5-1 and J usage is TRBJ2-5, with 11 positions matching TRBD2. Germline V CDR1 and CDR2: SGHRS, YFSETQ. With 3 bases clipped from V and 0 bases from J, the junction kept 1 base outside the gene matches. The CDR3 totals 15 residues. CDR3: CASSCSGGDQETQYF. For the CDR3, the DNA is TGCGCCAGCAGCTGTAGCGGGGGGGACCAAGAGACCCAGTACTTC.

Note on this clone: The junction differs from germline at one of its ends, possibly a read error. The V call is TRBV7-9, the J call TRBJ2-1, with TRBD1 matching over 8 bases. The CDR3 has 13 residues. Germline values: CDR1 SEHNR, CDR2 FQNEAQ (reference sequence). The CDR3 reads CASRLDRGMEQFF. The CDR3 bases are TGTGCCAGCAGGTTAGACAGGGGCATGGAGCAGTTCTTC.

This sequence joins TRBV27 and TRBJ2-7; 10 bases are shared with TRBD1. With V trimmed by 6 bases and J by 6 bases, 5 bases remained unmatched. The CDR3 has 13 residues. Germline V gene sequence: CDR1 MNHEY, CDR2 SMNVEV (reference sequence). CDR3 DNA sequence: TGTGCCAGCAGGCTTTGGGACAGGGGCGAGCAGTACTTC. Translated: CASRLWDRGEQYF.

This clone occurred once. This chain connects TRBV7-6 to TRBJ2-7; 8 positions match TRBD1. V dropped 5 bases and J dropped 2; count of bases not matched to a gene: 5. CDR3 length: 14 amino acids. Looked up from germline, CDR1 is SGHVS and CDR2 is FNYEAQ. CDR3 protein: CASSRDRLAYEQYF. CDR3 in DNA: TGTGCCAGCAGCAGGGACAGGTTGGCCTACGAGCAGTACTTC.

The chain is built from TRBV5-4 and TRBJ1-4; 9 bases are a match to TRBD1. Trimming at V came to 3 bases and at J to 5 bases, leaving 5 bases not matched to a gene. The CDR3 extends over 15 amino acids. Germline V gene lookup returns CDR1 SGHNT and CDR2 YYREEE (reference sequence). Here the CDR3 DNA reads TGTGCCAGCAGCTCCACCGGGACAGGGAATGAAAAACTGTTTTTT. Encoded protein: CASSSTGTGNEKLFF.

V usage is TRBV5-1 and J usage is TRBJ2-7; 15 bases are shared with TRBD2. The V gene's germline CDR1 is SGHRS and CDR2 YFSETQ. This CDR3 has 15 residues. V was pared by 4 bases and J by 6 bases, with 5 bases of the junction left unmatched. CDR3: CASSRGTSGGSEQYF. CDR3 coding DNA: TGCGCCAGCAGCCGGGGGACTAGCGGGGGGAGCGAGCAGTACTTC.

The gene calls are TRBV18 and TRBJ2-3; D is ambiguous. Trimming shortened V by 6 bases and J by 5 bases, and 12 bases separated the two germline ends. The CDR3 is 13 amino acids. CDR1 is KGHSH, CDR2 LQKENI, per germline. The CDR3 loop reads CASSPEQLDTQYF. Here the CDR3 DNA reads TGTGCCAGCTCGCCTGAACAGTTAGATACGCAGTATTTT. Looking up the rest from reference TRBV18 and TRBJ2-3 gives the full variable domain: NAGVMQNPRHLVRRRGQEARLRCSPMKGHSHVYWYRQLPEEGLKFMVYLQKENIIDESGMPKERFSAEFPKEGPSILRIQQVVRGDSAAYFCASSPEQLDTQYFGPGTRLTVL.

This sequence joins TRBV30 and TRBJ2-5; TRBD1 matches at 8 bases. After removal of 2 bases from V and 1 base from J, the junction contained 12 bases not matched to a gene. Germline values: CDR1 GTSNPN, CDR2 SVGIG (reference sequence). The CDR3 has 17 amino acids. CDR3 loop: CAWSSLTGQAIQETQYF. CDR3 in DNA: TGTGCCTGGAGTTCACTGACGGGACAGGCGATCCAAGAGACCCAGTACTTC.

A few counts support this clone. The chain combines TRBV19 with TRBJ2-7, with TRBD2 matching over 7 bases. The CDR3 runs to 12 residues. J lost 3 bases, V lost 4 bases, and 0 bases had no gene match. Germline V gives CDR1 LNHDA, CDR2 SQIVND (reference sequence). For the CDR3, the DNA is TGTGCCAGTAGTAGCGGGGGCTACGAGCAGTACTTC. Residues: CASSSGGYEQYF.